This T cell receptor (beta chain) was obtained from a study of cytomegalovirus exposure and HLA in healthy donors. The PCR used 60 Vbeta and 13 Jbeta primers. The assay was immunoSEQ multiplex PCR, and TCRdb's table has in-frame clones only and misses some. In all, the sample yields approximately 120,000 clones. The CDR3 spans 14 residues. Trimming removed 2 bases at V and 4 bases at J, with 9 bases between. Germline loops: CDR1 MNHEY, CDR2 SVGAGI. Sample: PBMCs. This receptor was taken from a man aged 35 to 55 in good health and CMV-seronegative. V usage is TRBV6-5 and J usage is TRBJ1-3; maybe TRBD1 (6 bases). The CDR3 DNA reads TGTGCCAGCAGTTACGGGGGGGCCGGAAACACCATATATTTT. It yields the protein CASSYGGAGNTIYF.